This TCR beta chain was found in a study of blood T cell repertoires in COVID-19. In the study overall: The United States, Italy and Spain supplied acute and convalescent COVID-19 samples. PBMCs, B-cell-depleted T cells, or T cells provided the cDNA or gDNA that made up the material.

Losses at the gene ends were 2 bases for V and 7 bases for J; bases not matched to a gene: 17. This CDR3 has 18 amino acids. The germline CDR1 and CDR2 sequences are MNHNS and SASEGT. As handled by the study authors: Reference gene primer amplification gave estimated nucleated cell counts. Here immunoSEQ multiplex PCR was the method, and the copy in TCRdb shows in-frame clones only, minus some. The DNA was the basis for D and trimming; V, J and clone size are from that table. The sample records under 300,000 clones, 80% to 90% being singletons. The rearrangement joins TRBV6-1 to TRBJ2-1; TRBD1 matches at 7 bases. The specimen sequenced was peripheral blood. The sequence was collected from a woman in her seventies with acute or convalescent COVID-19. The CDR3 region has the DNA TGTGCCAGCAGTGAACTCAAACTCCGGGACAGAAGCCTAAATGAGCAGTTCTTC. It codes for CASSELKLRDRSLNEQFF.